The sequence of this T cell receptor beta chain was determined in a study of response to subunit inactivated influenza vaccine. TCRdb recomputed calls from the RT-PCR reads with MiXCR, one row per CDR3 protein. Of 500,000 to 600,000 distinct CDR3 sequences in the sample, around 15% were seen once. This CDR3 contains 15 residues. Germline lookup yields CDR1 SGHVS and CDR2 FQNEAQ. Deletions cut 0 bases from V and 2 bases from J, with 10 bases between. Study results and caveats: Few new T cells, the authors suggested, are recruited by each seasonal influenza vaccination.

This clonotype was picked up many times. Antigen unknown. The TCR originated in a man in his fifties who received an inactivated influenza vaccine. The rearrangement joins TRBV7-8 to TRBJ1-2, with unresolved D. The sample here was PBMCs from blood, taken 11 to 12 days after vaccination. CDR3 residues: CASSLAGLGNYGYTF. CDR3 sequence (DNA): TGTGCCAGCAGCTTAGCCGGCCTTGGGAACTATGGCTACACCTTC. Filled out from reference TRBV7-8 and TRBJ1-2, the complete variable domain reads GAGVSQSPRYKVAKRGQDVALRCDPISGHVSLFWYQQALGQGPEFLTYFQNEAQLDKSGLPSDRFFAERPEGSVSTLKIQRTQQEDSAVYLCASSLAGLGNYGYTFGSGTRLTVV.